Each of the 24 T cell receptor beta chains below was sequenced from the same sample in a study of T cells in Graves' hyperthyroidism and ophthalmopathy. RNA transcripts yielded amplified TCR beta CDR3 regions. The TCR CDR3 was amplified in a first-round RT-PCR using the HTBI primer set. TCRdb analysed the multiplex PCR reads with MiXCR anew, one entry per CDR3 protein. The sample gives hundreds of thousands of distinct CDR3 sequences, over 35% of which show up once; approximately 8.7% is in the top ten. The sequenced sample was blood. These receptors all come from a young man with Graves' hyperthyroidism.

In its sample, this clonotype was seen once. The CDR3 here is CATCLGRETQYF. DNA of the CDR3: TGTGCTACTTGTCTAGGGAGGGAGACCCAGTACTTC. The chain joins TRBV2 to TRBJ2-5; D perhaps matches TRBD2 (6 bases). This CDR3 contains 12 residues. Germline values: CDR1 SNHLY, CDR2 FYNNEI.

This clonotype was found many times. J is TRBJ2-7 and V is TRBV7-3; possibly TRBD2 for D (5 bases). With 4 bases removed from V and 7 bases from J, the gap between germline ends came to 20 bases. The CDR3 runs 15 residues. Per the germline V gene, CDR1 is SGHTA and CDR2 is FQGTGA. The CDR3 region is CASSSLGGRADEQYF. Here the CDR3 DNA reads TGTGCCAGCAGCTCACTAGGTGGGCGAGCGGATGAGCAGTACTTC.

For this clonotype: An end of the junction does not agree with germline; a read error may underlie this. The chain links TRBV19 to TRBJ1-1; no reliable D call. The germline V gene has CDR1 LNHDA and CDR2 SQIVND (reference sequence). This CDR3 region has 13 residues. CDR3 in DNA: TGTGCCGGTAGTATTGACCGGGACACTGAAGCTTTCTTT. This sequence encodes CAGSIDRDTEAFF.

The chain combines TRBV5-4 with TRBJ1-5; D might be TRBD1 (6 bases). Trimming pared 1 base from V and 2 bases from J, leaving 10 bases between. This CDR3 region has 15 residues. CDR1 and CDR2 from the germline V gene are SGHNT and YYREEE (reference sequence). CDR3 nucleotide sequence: TGTGCCAGCAGCTTGTCAGGGGCCGGCAATCAGCCCCAGCATTTT. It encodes CASSLSGAGNQPQHF. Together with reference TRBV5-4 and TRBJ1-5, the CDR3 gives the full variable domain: ETGVTQSPTHLIKTRGQQVTLRCSSQSGHNTVSWYQQALGQGPQFIFQYYREEENGRGNFPPRFSGLQFPNYSSELNVNALELDDSALYLCASSLSGAGNQPQHFGDGTRLSIL.

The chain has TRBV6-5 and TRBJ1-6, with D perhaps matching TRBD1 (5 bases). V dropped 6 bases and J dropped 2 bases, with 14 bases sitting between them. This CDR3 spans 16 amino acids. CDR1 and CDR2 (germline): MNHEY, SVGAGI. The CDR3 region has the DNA TGTGCCAGCAGCCAGGACAAACAACCCTATAATTCACCCCTCCACTTT. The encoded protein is CASSQDKQPYNSPLHF.

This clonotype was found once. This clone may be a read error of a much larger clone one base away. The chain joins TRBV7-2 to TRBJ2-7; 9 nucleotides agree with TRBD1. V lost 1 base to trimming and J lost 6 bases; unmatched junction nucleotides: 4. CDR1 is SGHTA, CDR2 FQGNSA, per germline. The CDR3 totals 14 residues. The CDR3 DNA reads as TGTGCCAGCAGCTTAGAACAGGGGGCGTTCGAGCAGTACTTC. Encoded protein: CASSLEQGAFEQYF. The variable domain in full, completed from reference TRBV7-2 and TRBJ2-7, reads GAGVSQSPSNKVTEKGKDVELRCDPISGHTALYWYRQSLGQGLEFLIYFQGNSAPDKSGLPSDRFSAERTGGSVSTLTIQRTQQEDSAVYLCASSLEQGAFEQYFGPGTRLTVT.

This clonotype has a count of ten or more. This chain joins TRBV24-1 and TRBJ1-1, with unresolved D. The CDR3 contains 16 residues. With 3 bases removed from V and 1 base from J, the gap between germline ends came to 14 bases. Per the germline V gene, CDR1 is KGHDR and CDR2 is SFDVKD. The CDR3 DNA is TGTGCCACCAGTGATGCAGCGCCGGGCCCGAACACTGAAGCTTTCTTT. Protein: CATSDAAPGPNTEAFF.

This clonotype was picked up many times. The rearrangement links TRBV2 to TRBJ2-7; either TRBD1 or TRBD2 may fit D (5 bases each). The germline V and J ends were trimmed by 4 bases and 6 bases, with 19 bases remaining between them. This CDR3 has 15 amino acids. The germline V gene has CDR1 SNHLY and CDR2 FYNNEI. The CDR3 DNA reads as TGTGCCAGCAGTGTCCGGGACGCAGTAACTTTCGAGCAGTACTTC. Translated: CASSVRDAVTFEQYF.

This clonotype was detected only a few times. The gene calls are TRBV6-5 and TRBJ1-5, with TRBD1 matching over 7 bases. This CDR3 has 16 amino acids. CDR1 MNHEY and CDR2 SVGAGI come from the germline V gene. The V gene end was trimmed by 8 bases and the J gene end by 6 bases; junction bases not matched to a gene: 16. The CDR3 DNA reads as TGTGCCAGCTCCCCTTTAAAGACAGGGCGGGTTCAGCCCCAGCATTTT. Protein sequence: CASSPLKTGRVQPQHF.

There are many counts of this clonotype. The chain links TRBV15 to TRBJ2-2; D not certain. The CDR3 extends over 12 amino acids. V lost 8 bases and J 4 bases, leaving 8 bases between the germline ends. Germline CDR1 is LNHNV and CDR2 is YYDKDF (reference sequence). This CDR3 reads CATAWGTGELFF. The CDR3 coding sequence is TGTGCCACCGCATGGGGCACCGGGGAGCTGTTTTTT.

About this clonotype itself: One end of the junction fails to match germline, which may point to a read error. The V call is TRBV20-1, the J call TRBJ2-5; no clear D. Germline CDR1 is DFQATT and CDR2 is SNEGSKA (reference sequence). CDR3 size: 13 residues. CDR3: CSARAAGQGTQYF. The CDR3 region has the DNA TGCAGTGCTAGGGCAGCCGGCCAAGGGACCCAGTACTTC.

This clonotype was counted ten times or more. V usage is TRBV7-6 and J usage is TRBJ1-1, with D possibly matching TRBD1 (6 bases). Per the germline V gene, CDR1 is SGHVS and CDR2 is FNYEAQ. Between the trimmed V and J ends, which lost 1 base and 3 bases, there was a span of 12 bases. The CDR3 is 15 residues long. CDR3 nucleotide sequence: TGTGCCAGCAGCTTAGGAATTGCAGGGGACACTGAAGCTTTCTTT. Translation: CASSLGIAGDTEAFF.

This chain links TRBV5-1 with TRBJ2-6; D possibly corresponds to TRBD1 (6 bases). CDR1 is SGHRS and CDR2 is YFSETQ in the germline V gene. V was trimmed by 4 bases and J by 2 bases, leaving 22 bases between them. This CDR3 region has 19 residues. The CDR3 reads CASSHLGTRDPTGANVLTF. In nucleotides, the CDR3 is TGCGCCAGCAGCCACCTCGGGACAAGGGACCCTACTGGGGCCAACGTCCTGACTTTC. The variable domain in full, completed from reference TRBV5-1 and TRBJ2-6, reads KAGVTQTPRYLIKTRGQQVTLSCSPISGHRSVSWYQQTPGQGLQFLFEYFSETQRNKGNFPGRFSGRQFSNSRSEMNVSTLELGDSALYLCASSHLGTRDPTGANVLTFGAGSRLTVL.

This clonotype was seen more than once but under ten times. CDR3 in amino acids: CASSRQTGSQETQYF. The DNA of the CDR3 is TGCGCCAGCAGCCGACAGACAGGGAGCCAAGAGACCCAGTACTTC. The J gene is TRBJ2-5, the V gene TRBV4-1, with 7 bases that match TRBD1. V dropped 4 bases and J dropped 1; count of bases not matched to a gene: 6. Germline CDR1 is MGHRA and CDR2 is YSYEKL. The CDR3 consists of 15 residues.

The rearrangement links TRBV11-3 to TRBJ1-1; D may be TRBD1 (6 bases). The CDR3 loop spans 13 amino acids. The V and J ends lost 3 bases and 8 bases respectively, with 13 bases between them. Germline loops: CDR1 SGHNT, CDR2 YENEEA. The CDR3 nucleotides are TGTGCCAGCAGCTTGGGGGCAGGTGGGGAAGCTTTCTTT. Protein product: CASSLGAGGEAFF.

The CDR3 sequence: CAISSSPGDVETQYF. For the CDR3, the DNA is TGTGCCATCAGCTCGAGTCCGGGCGATGTGGAGACCCAGTACTTC. The chain is built from TRBV10-3 and TRBJ2-5; D remains ambiguous. V dropped 6 bases and J dropped 5 bases, with 19 bases sitting between them. Germline V gene lookup returns CDR1 ENHRY and CDR2 SYGVKD. The CDR3 extends over 15 amino acids.

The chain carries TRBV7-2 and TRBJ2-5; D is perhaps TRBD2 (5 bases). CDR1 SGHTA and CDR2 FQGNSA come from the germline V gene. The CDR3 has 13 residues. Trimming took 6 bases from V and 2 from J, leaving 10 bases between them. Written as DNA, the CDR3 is TGTGCCAGCAGGAGCGGACCTCAAGAGACCCAGTACTTC. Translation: CASRSGPQETQYF.

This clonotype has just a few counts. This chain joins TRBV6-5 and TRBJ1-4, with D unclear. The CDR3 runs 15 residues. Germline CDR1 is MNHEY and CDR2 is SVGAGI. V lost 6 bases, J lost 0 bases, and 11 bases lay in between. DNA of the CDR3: TGTGCCAGCAGCCAGACGGATGCAACTAATGAAAAACTGTTTTTT. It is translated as CASSQTDATNEKLFF.

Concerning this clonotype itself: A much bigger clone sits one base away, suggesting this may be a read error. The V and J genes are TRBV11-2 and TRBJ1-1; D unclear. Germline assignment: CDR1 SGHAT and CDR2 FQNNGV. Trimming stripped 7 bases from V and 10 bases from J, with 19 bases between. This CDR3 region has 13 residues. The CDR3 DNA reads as TGTGCCAGCACACTCCCGGTGGCCGAGGGAGCTTTCTTT. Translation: CASTLPVAEGAFF.

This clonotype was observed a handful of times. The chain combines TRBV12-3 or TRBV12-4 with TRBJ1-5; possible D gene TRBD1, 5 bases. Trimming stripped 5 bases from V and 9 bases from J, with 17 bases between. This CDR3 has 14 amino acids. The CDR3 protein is CASSPGLGLAPQHF. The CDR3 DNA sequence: TGTGCCAGCAGTCCGGGACTGGGGTTAGCGCCCCAGCATTTT.

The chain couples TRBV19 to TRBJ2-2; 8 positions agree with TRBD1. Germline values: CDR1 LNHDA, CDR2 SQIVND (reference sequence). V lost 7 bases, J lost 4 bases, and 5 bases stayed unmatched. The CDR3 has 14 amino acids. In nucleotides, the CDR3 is TGTGCCAGTAAGCGGACAGGGCCCACCGGGGAGCTGTTTTTT. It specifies CASKRTGPTGELFF.

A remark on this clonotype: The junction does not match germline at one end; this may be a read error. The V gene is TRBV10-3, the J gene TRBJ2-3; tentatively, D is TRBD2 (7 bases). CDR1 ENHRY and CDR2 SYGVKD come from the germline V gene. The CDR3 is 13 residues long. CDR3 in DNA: TGTACCATCACCCCCAGGGGAGGGGATACGCAGTATTTT. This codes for CTITPRGGDTQYF.

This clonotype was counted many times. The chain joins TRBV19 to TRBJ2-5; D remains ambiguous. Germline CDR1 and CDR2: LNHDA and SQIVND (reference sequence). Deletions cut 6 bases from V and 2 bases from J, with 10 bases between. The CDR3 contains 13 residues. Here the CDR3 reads CASSGHRQETQYF. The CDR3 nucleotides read TGTGCCAGTAGCGGTCATAGACAAGAGACCCAGTACTTC.

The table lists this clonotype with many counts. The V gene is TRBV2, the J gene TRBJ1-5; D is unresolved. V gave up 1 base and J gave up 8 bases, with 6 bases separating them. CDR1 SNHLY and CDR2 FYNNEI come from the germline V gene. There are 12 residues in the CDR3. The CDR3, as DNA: TGTGCCAGCAGTGAAGGGAGCGAGCCCCAGCATTTT. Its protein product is CASSEGSEPQHF.